The 12 T cell receptor beta chains in this list originate from one sample, sequenced in a study of shared clonotypes between healthy human individuals. Sequencing used immunoSEQ multiplex PCR; TCRdb keeps in-frame clones, though not all of them. This table holds approximately 2.5 million clones, over 85% found once. The specimen sequenced was naive CD4+ T cells from PBMCs. Subset indicated: CD45RA+ positively selected. Receptors were obtained from a man between 18 and 35 years old in good health. Some clones in this sample may be carry-over from other donors' samples.

The chain employs TRBV5-1 and TRBJ1-4; D is perhaps TRBD1 (6 bases). V gave up 0 bases and J gave up 4 bases, with 10 bases separating them. The length of the CDR3 is 15 residues. From germline, CDR1 is SGHRS and CDR2 YFSETQ. The CDR3 DNA sequence: TGCGCCAGCAGCTTGGAAGGGGGGCTTAATGAAAAACTGTTTTTT. Encoded protein: CASSLEGGLNEKLFF.

The rearrangement links TRBV29-1 to TRBJ2-7; D unclear. This CDR3 region has 14 residues. Germline values: CDR1 SQVTM, CDR2 ANQGSEA. Trimming cost V 1 base and J 3 bases, with 13 bases left between them. The CDR3 loop is CSVEVGGEIYEQYF. The CDR3 bases are TGCAGCGTTGAAGTAGGCGGCGAAATCTACGAGCAGTACTTC.

The V call is TRBV6-1, the J call TRBJ1-1; D call uncertain. V was shortened by 9 bases and J by 0 bases, with 17 bases between the two germline ends. CDR3 length equals 15 residues. CDR1 and CDR2 from the germline V gene are MNHNS and SASEGT. The CDR3 DNA is TGTGCCAGTAGGCCTACACCTCTACTGAACACTGAAGCTTTCTTT. This gives the protein CASRPTPLLNTEAFF.

This chain links TRBV5-1 with TRBJ2-7, with 7 nucleotides matching TRBD1. With 7 bases clipped from V and 0 bases from J, the junction kept 7 bases outside the gene matches. The CDR3 loop spans 14 amino acids. Per the germline V gene, CDR1 is SGHRS and CDR2 is YFSETQ. The CDR3 DNA is TGCGCCAGCGGACCACAGGGGCCCTCCTACGAGCAGTACTTC. It specifies CASGPQGPSYEQYF.

The chain couples TRBV15 to TRBJ1-1; the match to TRBD1 covers 7 bases. The CDR3 is 16 residues long. CDR1 and CDR2 (germline): LNHNV, YYDKDF (reference sequence). The junction had 8 bases not matched to a gene; V was cut back by 1 base and J by 3 bases. The CDR3, as DNA: TGTGCCACCAGCAGAGCCAGGGGGATGGGCGACACTGAAGCTTTCTTT. The encoded protein is CATSRARGMGDTEAFF. Complete variable domain (other parts from reference TRBV15 and TRBJ1-1): DAMVIQNPRYQVTQFGKPVTLSCSQTLNHNVMYWYQQKSSQAPKLLFHYYDKDFNNEADTPDNFQSRRPNTSFCFLDIRSPGLGDTAMYLCATSRARGMGDTEAFFGQGTRLTVV.

The gene calls are TRBV5-4 and TRBJ1-4; D remains ambiguous. Trimming cost V 3 bases and J 0 bases, with 3 bases left between them. This CDR3 region has 13 residues. Germline V lookup: CDR1 SGHNT, CDR2 YYREEE (reference sequence). Here the CDR3 reads CASSYATNEKLFF. The CDR3 DNA reads TGTGCCAGCAGCTATGCAACTAATGAAAAACTGTTTTTT.

This clone has more than one count but fewer than ten. The rearrangement links TRBV29-1 to TRBJ2-3; D perhaps matches TRBD1 (6 bases). The V gene's germline CDR1 is SQVTM and CDR2 ANQGSEA. Trimming took 6 bases from V and 3 from J, leaving 16 bases between them. The CDR3 consists of 14 residues. CDR3 nucleotide sequence: TGCAGCGTAAGCCGCCGGGACAAAACAGATACGCAGTATTTT. Translated, it gives CSVSRRDKTDTQYF.

This chain's CDR3 is CASSQGGPGELFF. CDR3 sequence (DNA): TGTGCCAGCAGCCAAGGGGGTCCCGGGGAGCTGTTTTTT. This sequence joins TRBV4-2 and TRBJ2-2; D remains unclear. The ends were cut back, 1 base at V and 6 bases at J, with 6 bases in the middle. Per germline, CDR1 LGHNA and CDR2 YNFKEQ. The CDR3 covers 13 residues.

The genes are TRBV27 and TRBJ2-5; TRBD2 aligns across 9 bases. Germline values: CDR1 MNHEY, CDR2 SMNVEV (reference sequence). Losses at the gene ends were 3 bases for V and 2 bases for J; bases not matched to a gene: 10. The CDR3 loop spans 17 amino acids. This CDR3 reads CASSLASGMFRQETQYF. The CDR3 bases are TGTGCCAGCAGTTTGGCTAGCGGGATGTTCCGGCAAGAGACCCAGTACTTC.

This chain joins TRBV15 and TRBJ2-7; possible D gene TRBD1, 6 bases. V was clipped by 0 bases and J by 0 bases, with 18 bases between them. Germline loops: CDR1 LNHNV, CDR2 YYDKDF (reference sequence). This CDR3 has 18 residues. DNA of the CDR3: TGTGCCACCAGCAGAGATCTGGGTTCTGGGGGCATCTCCTACGAGCAGTACTTC. This sequence encodes CATSRDLGSGGISYEQYF.

The chain employs TRBV28 and TRBJ2-7, with D maybe TRBD2 (6 bases). V was pared by 3 bases and J by 0 bases, with 12 bases between. Germline V gene data show CDR1 as MDHEN and CDR2 as SYDVKM. This CDR3 has 15 residues. The CDR3 DNA is TGTGCCAGCAGTTTCGCGGGGCAGAACTCCTACGAGCAGTACTTC. This gives the protein CASSFAGQNSYEQYF.

This chain links TRBV18 with TRBJ2-1; 9 bases line up with TRBD1. The CDR3 has 14 residues. Germline CDR1 KGHSH, CDR2 LQKENI. Trimming took 3 bases from V and 9 from J; bases not matched to a gene: 6. In nucleotides, the CDR3 is TGTGCCAGCTCACCCGGGACAGGGAAGAGTGAGCAGTTCTTC. It translates to CASSPGTGKSEQFF.